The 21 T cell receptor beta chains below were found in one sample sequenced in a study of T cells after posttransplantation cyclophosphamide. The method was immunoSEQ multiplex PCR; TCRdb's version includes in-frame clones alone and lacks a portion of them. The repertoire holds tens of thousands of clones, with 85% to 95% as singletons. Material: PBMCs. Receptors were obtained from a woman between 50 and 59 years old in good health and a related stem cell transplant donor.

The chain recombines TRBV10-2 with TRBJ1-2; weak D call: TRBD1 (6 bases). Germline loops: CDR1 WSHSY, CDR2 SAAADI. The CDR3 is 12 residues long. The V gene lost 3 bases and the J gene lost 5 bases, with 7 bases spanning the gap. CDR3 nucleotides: TGCGCCAGCAGTGAAGGGGGATATGGCTACACCTTC. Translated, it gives CASSEGGYGYTF.

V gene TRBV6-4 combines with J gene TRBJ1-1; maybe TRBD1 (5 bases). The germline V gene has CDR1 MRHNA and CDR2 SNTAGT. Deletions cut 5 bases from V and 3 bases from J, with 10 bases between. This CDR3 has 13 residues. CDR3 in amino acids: CASSLEGDTEAFF. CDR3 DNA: TGTGCCAGCAGTTTAGAAGGGGACACTGAAGCTTTCTTT.

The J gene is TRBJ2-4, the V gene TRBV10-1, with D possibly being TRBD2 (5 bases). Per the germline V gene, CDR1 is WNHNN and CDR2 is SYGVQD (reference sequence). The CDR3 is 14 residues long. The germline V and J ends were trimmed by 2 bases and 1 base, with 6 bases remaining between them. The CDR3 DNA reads TGCGCCAGCAGTGAGGGGGAGGCCAAAAACATTCAGTACTTC. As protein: CASSEGEAKNIQYF.

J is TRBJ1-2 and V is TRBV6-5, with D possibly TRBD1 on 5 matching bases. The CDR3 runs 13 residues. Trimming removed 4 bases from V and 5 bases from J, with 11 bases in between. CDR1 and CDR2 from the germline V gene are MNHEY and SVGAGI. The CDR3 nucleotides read TGTGCCAGCAGTTCGTCAGGGCGGTATGGCTACACCTTC. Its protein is CASSSSGRYGYTF.

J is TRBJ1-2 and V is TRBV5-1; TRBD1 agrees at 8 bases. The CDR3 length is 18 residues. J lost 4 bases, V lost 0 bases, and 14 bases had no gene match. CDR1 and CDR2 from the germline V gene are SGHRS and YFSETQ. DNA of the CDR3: TGCGCCAGCAGCTTGGCCAACAGGGGGACCGGACTGGGCTATGGCTACACCTTC. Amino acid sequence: CASSLANRGTGLGYGYTF.

CDR3 residues: CAWSAETGRSNQPQHF. The CDR3 DNA reads as TGTGCCTGGAGTGCTGAGACAGGGAGAAGCAATCAGCCCCAGCATTTT. The V gene is TRBV30, the J gene TRBJ1-5, with 7 bases identical to TRBD1. V lost 1 base to trimming and J lost 1 base; unmatched junction nucleotides: 7. The CDR3 consists of 16 residues. CDR1 GTSNPN and CDR2 SVGIG come from the germline V gene (reference sequence).

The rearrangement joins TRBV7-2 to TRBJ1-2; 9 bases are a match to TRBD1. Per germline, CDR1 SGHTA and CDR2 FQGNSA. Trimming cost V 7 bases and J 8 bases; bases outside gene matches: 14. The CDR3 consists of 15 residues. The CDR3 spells CASTTGTGRIGGYTF. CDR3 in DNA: TGTGCCAGCACCACAGGGACAGGGAGGATAGGAGGCTACACCTTC.

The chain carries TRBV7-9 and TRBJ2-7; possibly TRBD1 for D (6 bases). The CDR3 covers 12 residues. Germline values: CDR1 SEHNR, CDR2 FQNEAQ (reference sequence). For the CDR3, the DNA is TGTGCACTGCAGGGGACCTCCTACGAGCAGTACTTC. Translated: CALQGTSYEQYF.

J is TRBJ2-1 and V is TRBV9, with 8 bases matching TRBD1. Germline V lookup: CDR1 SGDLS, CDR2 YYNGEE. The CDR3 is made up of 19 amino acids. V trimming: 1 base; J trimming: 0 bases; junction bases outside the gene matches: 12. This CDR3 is CASSVSPGTGLSSYNEQFF. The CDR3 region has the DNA TGTGCCAGCAGCGTATCCCCCGGGACAGGACTAAGCTCCTACAATGAGCAGTTCTTC.

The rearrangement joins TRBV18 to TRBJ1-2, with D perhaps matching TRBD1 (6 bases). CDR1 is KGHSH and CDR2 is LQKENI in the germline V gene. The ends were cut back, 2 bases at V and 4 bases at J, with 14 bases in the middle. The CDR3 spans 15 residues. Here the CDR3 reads CASSPLPGQSYGYTF. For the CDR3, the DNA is TGTGCCAGCTCACCATTGCCCGGACAGAGCTATGGCTACACCTTC.

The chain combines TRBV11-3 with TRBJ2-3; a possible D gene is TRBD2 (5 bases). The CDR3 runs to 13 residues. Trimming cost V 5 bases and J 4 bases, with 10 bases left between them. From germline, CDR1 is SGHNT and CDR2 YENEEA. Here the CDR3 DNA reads TGTGCCAGCAGCCCGACGAGGGCAGATACGCAGTATTTT. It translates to CASSPTRADTQYF.

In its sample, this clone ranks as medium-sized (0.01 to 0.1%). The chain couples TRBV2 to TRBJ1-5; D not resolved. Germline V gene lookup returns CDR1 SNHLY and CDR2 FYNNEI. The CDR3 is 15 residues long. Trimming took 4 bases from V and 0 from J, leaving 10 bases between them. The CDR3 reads CASSVLVNSNQPQHF. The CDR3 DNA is TGTGCCAGCAGTGTGCTAGTGAATAGCAATCAGCCCCAGCATTTT.

The CDR3: CASSGETSGRANEQFF. The CDR3 region has the DNA TGTGCCAGCAGCGGGGAGACTAGCGGGAGGGCAAATGAGCAGTTCTTC. The gene calls are TRBV4-2 and TRBJ2-1; 14 bases align to TRBD2. Per germline, CDR1 LGHNA and CDR2 YNFKEQ. V lost 5 bases to trimming and J lost 7 bases; unmatched junction nucleotides: 7. The CDR3 sequence is 16 residues long.

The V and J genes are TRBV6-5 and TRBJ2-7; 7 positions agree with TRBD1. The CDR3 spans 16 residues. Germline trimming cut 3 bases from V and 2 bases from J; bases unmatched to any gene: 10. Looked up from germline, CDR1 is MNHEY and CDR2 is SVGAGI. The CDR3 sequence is CASSYSGTAPTYEQYF. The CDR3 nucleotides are TGTGCCAGCAGTTATTCCGGGACAGCGCCCACCTACGAGCAGTACTTC.

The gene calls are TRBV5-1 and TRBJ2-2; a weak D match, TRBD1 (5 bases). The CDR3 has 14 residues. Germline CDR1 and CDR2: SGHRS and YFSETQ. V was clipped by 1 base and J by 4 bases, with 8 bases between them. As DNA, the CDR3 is TGCGCCAGCAGCTTGACAGGCCTCACCGGGGAGCTGTTTTTT. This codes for CASSLTGLTGELFF.

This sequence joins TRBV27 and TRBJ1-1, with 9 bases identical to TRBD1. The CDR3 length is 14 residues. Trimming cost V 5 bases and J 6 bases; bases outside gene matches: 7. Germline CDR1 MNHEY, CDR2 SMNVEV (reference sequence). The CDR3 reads CASSPGQGFPEAFF. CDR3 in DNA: TGTGCCAGCAGTCCGGGACAGGGATTCCCTGAAGCTTTCTTT.

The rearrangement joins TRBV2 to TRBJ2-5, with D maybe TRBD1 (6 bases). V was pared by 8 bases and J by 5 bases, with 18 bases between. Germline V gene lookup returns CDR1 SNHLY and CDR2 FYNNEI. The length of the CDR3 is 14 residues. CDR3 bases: TGTGCCAGCCGTCGGAAGGGGGTGCAGGAGACCCAGTACTTC. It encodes CASRRKGVQETQYF.

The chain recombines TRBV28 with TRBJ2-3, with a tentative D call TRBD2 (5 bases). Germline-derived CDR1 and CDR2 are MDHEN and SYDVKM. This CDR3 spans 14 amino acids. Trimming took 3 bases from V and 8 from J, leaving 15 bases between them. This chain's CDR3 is CASSFEGTQRTQYF. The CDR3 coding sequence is TGTGCCAGCAGTTTTGAGGGTACCCAGCGTACGCAGTATTTT.

CDR3 loop: CASSLDSDGNPFLNEAFF. The CDR3 coding sequence is TGCGCCAGCAGCCTGGACAGTGACGGTAACCCCTTTTTAAATGAAGCTTTCTTT. The chain joins TRBV5-1 to TRBJ1-1; D might be TRBD1 (6 bases). This CDR3 has 18 residues. Per the germline V gene, CDR1 is SGHRS and CDR2 is YFSETQ. Between the trimmed V and J ends, which lost 4 bases and 7 bases, there was a span of 29 bases.

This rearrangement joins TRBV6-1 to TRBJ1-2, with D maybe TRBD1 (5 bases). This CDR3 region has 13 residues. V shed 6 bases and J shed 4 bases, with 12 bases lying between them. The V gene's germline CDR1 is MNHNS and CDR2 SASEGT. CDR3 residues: CASSLDRFYGYTF. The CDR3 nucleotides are TGTGCCAGCAGCCTAGACAGATTCTATGGCTACACCTTC.

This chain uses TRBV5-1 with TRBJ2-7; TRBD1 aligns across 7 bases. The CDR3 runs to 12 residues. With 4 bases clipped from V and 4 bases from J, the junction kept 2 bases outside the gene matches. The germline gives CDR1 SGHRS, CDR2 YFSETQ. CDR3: CASSRQGYEQYF. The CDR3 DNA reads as TGCGCCAGCAGCAGACAGGGTTACGAGCAGTACTTC.